These 5 T cell receptor beta chains were all obtained from the same sample, sequenced in a study of blood T cells in healthy people across ages. A second PCR of 7 to 11 cycles used a sample-barcoded 5' primer and a J-beta primer mix. TCRdb analysed the 5' RACE reads with MiXCR anew, one entry per CDR3 protein. The sample carries fewer than 1.5 million distinct CDR3 sequences, roughly 45% recorded once. Sequencing was done on a sample of blood. Receptor source: a woman under 30 in good health.

This clonotype was observed at least ten times. This chain connects TRBV3-1 to TRBJ2-5, with a possible D match to TRBD2 (6 bases). V was cut by 4 bases and J by 1 base, with 13 bases left in between. This CDR3 spans 15 amino acids. Germline values: CDR1 LGHDT, CDR2 YNNKEL (reference sequence). The CDR3 sequence is CASSPLDGSQETQYF. CDR3 nucleotides: TGTGCCAGCAGCCCGTTGGACGGGAGCCAAGAGACCCAGTACTTC.

This clonotype showed up just a few times. This chain links TRBV12-3 or TRBV12-4 with TRBJ2-1, with 11 positions matching TRBD2. CDR3 size: 15 residues. Unmatched junction bases numbered 8, after V lost 6 bases and J lost 7 bases. The CDR3 loop is CASRTSGAVENEQFF. CDR3 coding DNA: TGTGCCAGCAGGACTAGCGGGGCGGTGGAGAATGAGCAGTTCTTC.

This chain uses TRBV9 with TRBJ2-7; D ambiguous. Trimming removed 2 bases from V and 6 bases from J, with 12 bases in between. CDR1 and CDR2 (germline): SGDLS, YYNGEE. CDR3 length equals 13 residues. The CDR3 sequence is CASSVAPASEQYF. The DNA of the CDR3 is TGTGCCAGCAGCGTTGCCCCGGCCTCCGAGCAGTACTTC.

The table lists this clonotype with many counts. The chain recombines TRBV7-9 with TRBJ2-7; D remains unclear. Trimming removed 5 bases at V and 4 bases at J, with 9 bases between. Germline-derived CDR1 and CDR2 are SEHNR and FQNEAQ (reference sequence). The CDR3 is 12 residues long. The DNA of the CDR3 is TGTGCCAGCAGCCCGTCGGGTTACGAGCAGTACTTC. As protein: CASSPSGYEQYF.

The CDR3 bases are TGTGCCAGCACCCCCAGTGGAGGTTTCAATGAGCAGTTCTTC. Amino acids: CASTPSGGFNEQFF. The chain combines TRBV2 with TRBJ2-1; tentatively, D is TRBD2 (5 bases). Trimming pared 7 bases from V and 6 bases from J, leaving 16 bases between. Germline CDR1 is SNHLY and CDR2 is FYNNEI. This CDR3 region has 14 residues. The full variable domain, in which reference TRBV2 and TRBJ2-1 provide the parts outside the CDR3, is EPEVTQTPSHQVTQMGQEVILRCVPISNHLYFYWYRQILGQKVEFLVSFYNNEISEKSEIFDDQFSVERPDGSNFTLKIRSTKLEDSAMYFCASTPSGGFNEQFFGPGTRLTVL.